This T cell receptor (beta chain) was identified during a study of human T cells and chemical hapten exposure. Trimming stripped 1 base from V and 2 bases from J, with 5 bases between. The CDR3 contains 14 residues. Time point described: pre-sensitization, week 0. Treatment defined: therapeutic diphenylcyclopropenone sensitization with weekly scalp DPC. As regards this clonotype: Its antigen is unidentified.

TCRdb fed the RACE reads into MiXCR, producing one record per CDR3 protein. The sample carries 85,000 to 120,000 distinct CDR3 sequences, around 10% recorded once. Points from the study as a whole: Expanded TCRs created a significantly greater count of big CDR3 similarity clusters than controls did.

The clonotype originates from a woman aged 50 to 65 with alopecia areata. Some clones in this sample may be carry-over from other donors' samples. The chain employs TRBV12-3 or TRBV12-4 and TRBJ1-4; D is unclear. Source: whole blood, taken in connection with sensitization to the hapten diphenylcyclopropenone (DPC). The CDR3 region has the DNA TGTGCCAGCAGTTTAGGGTGGACTAATGAAAAACTGTTTTTT. This sequence encodes CASSLGWTNEKLFF.